This T cell receptor (beta chain) originates from a study of Graves' ophthalmopathy and Graves' hyperthyroidism. Study overall: Peripheral blood was obtained at first diagnosis, ahead of any treatment.

The CDR3 is made up of 14 amino acids. Trimming took 7 bases from V and 0 from J; bases not matched to a gene: 3. Investigators amplified TCR beta CDR3 regions from RNA transcripts. First-round RT-PCR employed HTBI primers, with a second-round multiplex PCR after it. TCRdb used MiXCR to reprocess the multiplex PCR reads, holding one entry per CDR3 protein. The sample carries hundreds of thousands of distinct CDR3 sequences, 20% to 25% recorded once. Calling hyperthyroidism stable required that no ophthalmopathy show up within 18 months of follow-up. Ineligible for inclusion were patients with other autoimmune diseases, uncontrolled infections, pregnancy or lactation. What supplied the PBMCs was roughly 11 ml of fresh peripheral blood. This clonotype was seen at least ten times.

The chain links TRBV12-3 or TRBV12-4 to TRBJ1-3, with 7 bases fitting TRBD1. The source material was peripheral blood. This TCR came from a woman between 18 and 29 years old with stable Graves' hyperthyroidism. Some clones in this sample may be carry-over from other donors' samples. The CDR3 spells CASTWDSSGNTIYF. DNA of the CDR3: TGTGCCAGCACCTGGGACAGCTCTGGAAACACCATATATTTT.